These 27 T cell receptor beta chains originate from one sample sequenced in a study of PD-1 blockade in classical Hodgkin lymphoma. Each patient relapsed following autologous stem cell transplantation, and prior brentuximab vedotin exposure differed. Clones were read by immunoSEQ multiplex PCR, and TCRdb kept only the in-frame ones, dropping some. The table records roughly 61,000 clones, over 75% of them present only once. The material was peripheral blood mononuclear cells (PBMCs), obtained at baseline. These TCRs come from a human donor with classical Hodgkin lymphoma.

The gene calls are TRBV5-8 and TRBJ1-2; weak D call: TRBD1 (6 bases). Germline V gives CDR1 SGHTS, CDR2 YDEGEE. V gave up 4 bases and J gave up 2 bases, with 21 bases separating them. The length of the CDR3 is 17 residues. The CDR3, as DNA: TGTGCCAGCAGCATCCAAGGATACAGGGAAAGGAACTATGGCTACACCTTC. As protein: CASSIQGYRERNYGYTF.

This chain uses TRBV7-9 with TRBJ1-1, with a tentative D call TRBD1 (6 bases). CDR1 and CDR2 from the germline V gene are SEHNR and FQNEAQ (reference sequence). This CDR3 is 13 amino acids long. The germline V and J ends were trimmed by 5 bases and 4 bases, with 11 bases remaining between them. The CDR3, as DNA: TGTGCCAGCAGCCCCAGGGGTGGCACTGAAGCTTTCTTT. Translated, it gives CASSPRGGTEAFF.

The chain recombines TRBV30 with TRBJ2-7; TRBD1 matches at 9 bases. This CDR3 has 14 residues. Germline loops: CDR1 GTSNPN, CDR2 SVGIG (reference sequence). The J segment lost 6 bases and the V segment lost 0 bases, leaving 6 bases of the junction unmatched. The CDR3 is CAWSVGDRDAEQYF. DNA for the CDR3: TGTGCCTGGAGTGTAGGGGACAGGGACGCCGAGCAGTACTTC.

The V call is TRBV27, the J call TRBJ2-2; D unresolved. The CDR3 spans 11 residues. Deletions cut 11 bases from V and 4 bases from J, with 8 bases between. Germline CDR1 MNHEY, CDR2 SMNVEV (reference sequence). CDR3 nucleotide sequence: TGTGCCTCGTACAGCACCGGGGAGCTGTTTTTT. Its protein is CASYSTGELFF.

This chain joins TRBV4-1 and TRBJ2-5, with a weak D call TRBD1 (5 bases). This CDR3 spans 13 amino acids. Trimming removed 4 bases at V and 5 bases at J, with 11 bases between. Germline lookup yields CDR1 MGHRA and CDR2 YSYEKL. CDR3: CASSLQELETQYF. The CDR3 DNA follows: TGCGCCAGCAGCCTACAGGAATTGGAGACCCAGTACTTC.

V usage is TRBV5-1 and J usage is TRBJ1-2; possible D gene TRBD1, 6 bases. The length of the CDR3 is 17 residues. Germline-derived CDR1 and CDR2 are SGHRS and YFSETQ. With 4 bases removed from V and 3 bases from J, the gap between germline ends came to 22 bases. The CDR3 region is CASSRNGGGPVHYGYTF. The CDR3 DNA follows: TGCGCCAGCAGCCGAAACGGGGGGGGCCCCGTCCACTATGGCTACACCTTC. The variable domain in full, with the rest retrieved from reference TRBV5-1 and TRBJ1-2, is KAGVTQTPRYLIKTRGQQVTLSCSPISGHRSVSWYQQTPGQGLQFLFEYFSETQRNKGNFPGRFSGRQFSNSRSEMNVSTLELGDSALYLCASSRNGGGPVHYGYTFGSGTRLTVV.

The CDR3 sequence is CASRPTGTYEQYF. The CDR3 nucleotides are TGTGCCAGTAGGCCGACAGGAACCTACGAGCAGTACTTC. This rearrangement joins TRBV19 to TRBJ2-7; possibly TRBD1 for D (6 bases). CDR1 and CDR2 from the germline V gene are LNHDA and SQIVND (reference sequence). V lost 6 bases and J lost 2, with 11 bases in between. The length of the CDR3 is 13 residues.

Here the CDR3 reads CASSDALGYEQYF. CDR3 DNA: TGTGCCAGCAGTGACGCCCTGGGATACGAGCAGTACTTC. The chain is built from TRBV6-1 and TRBJ2-7; the D is unclear. The CDR3 is 13 amino acids. Germline V CDR1 and CDR2: MNHNS, SASEGT. V was shortened by 3 bases and J by 4 bases, with 10 bases between the two germline ends.

The rearrangement joins TRBV19 to TRBJ1-2; 11 bases align to TRBD1. The CDR3 length is 15 residues. Germline V gives CDR1 LNHDA, CDR2 SQIVND (reference sequence). The trim removed 7 bases at V and 3 bases at J, leaving 7 bases unmatched. The CDR3 bases are TGTGCCAGTACGGACAGGGGGCGCGGTGACTATGGCTACACCTTC. Protein: CASTDRGRGDYGYTF.

This chain links TRBV5-6 with TRBJ2-4; 8 positions agree with TRBD1. V lost 4 bases and J lost 0; bases outside the gene matches: 3. Germline CDR1 SGHDT, CDR2 YYEEEE. The CDR3 has 15 residues. CDR3 region: CASSLDRGAKNIQYF. In nucleotides, the CDR3 is TGTGCCAGCAGCCTTGACAGGGGAGCCAAAAACATTCAGTACTTC. Using reference TRBV5-6 and TRBJ2-4 for the parts outside the CDR3, the full variable domain is DAGVTQSPTHLIKTRGQQVTLRCSPKSGHDTVSWYQQALGQGPQFIFQYYEEEERQRGNFPDRFSGHQFPNYSSELNVNALLLGDSALYLCASSLDRGAKNIQYFGAGTRLSVL.

V is TRBV29-1 and J is TRBJ1-1, with D unresolved. Between the trimmed V and J ends, which lost 1 base and 0 bases, there was a span of 3 bases. The germline V gene encodes CDR1 SQVTM and CDR2 ANQGSEA. The CDR3 covers 12 residues. This chain's CDR3 is CSVEGMNTEAFF. The CDR3 DNA reads as TGCAGCGTTGAAGGTATGAACACTGAAGCTTTCTTT.

CDR3 amino acids: CASSQESSGAPGETQYF. Here the CDR3 DNA reads TGTGCCAGCAGCCAAGAATCTAGCGGGGCCCCAGGAGAGACCCAGTACTTC. V and J are TRBV4-2 and TRBJ2-5, with 9 bases matching TRBD2. Germline loops: CDR1 LGHNA, CDR2 YNFKEQ. The CDR3 is made up of 17 amino acids. Losses at the gene ends were 0 bases for V and 4 bases for J; bases not matched to a gene: 9.

The chain carries TRBV11-2 and TRBJ2-3, with TRBD2 matching over 12 bases. CDR3 length equals 14 residues. V gave up 3 bases and J gave up 9 bases; unmatched junction bases: 4. The V gene's germline CDR1 is SGHAT and CDR2 FQNNGV. This chain's CDR3 is CASSFGLAGGTQYF. In DNA, the CDR3 is TGTGCCAGCAGCTTCGGGCTAGCGGGGGGGACGCAGTATTTT.

The chain recombines TRBV19 with TRBJ1-2; possibly TRBD1 for D (6 bases). The CDR3 spans 11 residues. V was pared by 7 bases and J by 8 bases, with 11 bases between. The germline CDR1 and CDR2 sequences are LNHDA and SQIVND (reference sequence). CDR3 in DNA: TGTGCCAGTACCTACAGGGAAGGCTACACCTTC. Protein: CASTYREGYTF.

The rearrangement links TRBV19 to TRBJ2-3; the D is unclear. This CDR3 is built from 15 residues. CDR1 LNHDA and CDR2 SQIVND come from the germline V gene (reference sequence). Trimming left V 3 bases short and J 2 bases short, with 12 bases between. CDR3 bases: TGTGCCAGTAGTATCAGAGCCCTATACACAGATACGCAGTATTTT. This gives the protein CASSIRALYTDTQYF.

The chain employs TRBV30 and TRBJ2-7; D gene ambiguous. The V gene lost 2 bases and the J gene lost 6 bases, with 14 bases spanning the gap. Germline lookup yields CDR1 GTSNPN and CDR2 SVGIG (reference sequence). This CDR3 region has 13 residues. CDR3 residues: CAWSPGLMREQYF. Here the CDR3 DNA reads TGTGCCTGGAGTCCCGGGTTAATGCGCGAGCAGTACTTC.

The V call is TRBV19, the J call TRBJ1-5; 7 positions agree with TRBD1. V was pared by 4 bases and J by 5 bases, with 8 bases of the junction left unmatched. Germline V gives CDR1 LNHDA, CDR2 SQIVND (reference sequence). This CDR3 is 15 amino acids long. Here the CDR3 reads CASSRSGQKDQPQHF. The CDR3 DNA reads TGTGCCAGTAGTAGATCGGGACAGAAGGATCAGCCCCAGCATTTT.

The J gene is TRBJ1-1, the V gene TRBV7-8; D perhaps matches TRBD1 (6 bases). V was clipped by 5 bases and J by 4 bases, with 11 bases between them. In germline, CDR1 is SGHVS, CDR2 FQNEAQ. The CDR3 loop spans 13 amino acids. CDR3: CASSLTGLTEAFF. CDR3 in DNA: TGTGCCAGCAGCCTGACAGGTCTCACTGAAGCTTTCTTT.

V and J are TRBV6-1 and TRBJ2-2; TRBD1 matches at 9 bases. Trimming cost V 2 bases and J 3 bases; bases outside gene matches: 7. Germline CDR1 reads MNHNS; CDR2 reads SASEGT. The CDR3 contains 17 residues. In DNA, the CDR3 is TGTGCCAGCAGTGAAAGCCCGGGACAGGGCGACACCGGGGAGCTGTTTTTT. It is translated as CASSESPGQGDTGELFF.

The chain joins TRBV6-1 to TRBJ1-1, with no clear D. CDR1 and CDR2 (germline): MNHNS, SASEGT. The V end lost 4 bases, the J end lost 2 bases, and 11 bases lay between the germline ends. CDR3 length: 14 residues. The chain's CDR3 is CASSVTTSNTEAFF. CDR3 DNA: TGTGCCAGCAGTGTTACCACTTCAAACACTGAAGCTTTCTTT.

This clone was recorded once. The chain uses TRBV27 and TRBJ1-3, with 12 bases aligning to TRBD1. CDR3 length: 18 amino acids. The junction had 10 bases not matched to a gene; V was cut back by 3 bases and J by 4 bases. Germline assignment: CDR1 MNHEY and CDR2 SMNVEV (reference sequence). CDR3 coding DNA: TGTGCCAGCAGTTTTAGGGGGGGACAGGGGGCGTCCGGAAACACCATATATTTT. Translation: CASSFRGGQGASGNTIYF.

The rearrangement joins TRBV7-9 to TRBJ2-7; D assignment may be TRBD1 or TRBD2 (5 bases each). The CDR3 covers 15 residues. Germline V gene lookup returns CDR1 SEHNR and CDR2 FQNEAQ (reference sequence). V lost 2 bases and J lost 5, with 16 bases in between. CDR3 loop: CASSLFSPGHDEQYF. The CDR3 coding sequence is TGTGCCAGCAGCTTATTTTCGCCGGGGCACGACGAGCAGTACTTC.

The J gene is TRBJ2-1, the V gene TRBV2; D might be TRBD2 (5 bases). The CDR3 is 14 amino acids. Between the trimmed V and J ends, which lost 6 bases and 5 bases, there was a span of 14 bases. The germline gives CDR1 SNHLY, CDR2 FYNNEI. The CDR3 DNA reads as TGTGCCAGCAGCGCGGGTGGGTCCCACAATGAGCAGTTCTTC. The encoded protein is CASSAGGSHNEQFF.

This sequence joins TRBV6-6 and TRBJ2-7; D is undetermined. The V end lost 3 bases, the J end lost 2 bases, and 11 bases lay between the germline ends. Germline loops: CDR1 MNHNY, CDR2 SVGAGI (reference sequence). The CDR3 covers 14 residues. CDR3 DNA sequence: TGTGCCAGCAGTTATTATCTAGGCCCCTACGAGCAGTACTTC. This gives the protein CASSYYLGPYEQYF.

The V gene is TRBV27, the J gene TRBJ2-1; D uncertain. V was clipped by 5 bases and J by 4 bases, with 15 bases between them. The germline V gene encodes CDR1 MNHEY and CDR2 SMNVEV (reference sequence). The CDR3 has 15 residues. In DNA form, the CDR3 reads TGTGCCAGCAGTGCCCTAGGGCGGATATACAATGAGCAGTTCTTC. Its protein is CASSALGRIYNEQFF.

The genes are TRBV5-1 and TRBJ1-4, with D unresolved. CDR3 length equals 13 residues. Trimming took 4 bases from V and 7 from J, leaving 11 bases between them. Germline assignment: CDR1 SGHRS and CDR2 YFSETQ. The CDR3 nucleotides are TGCGCCAGCAGCCTGTTTTTAAGTGAAAAACTGTTTTTT. Residues: CASSLFLSEKLFF.

The V gene is TRBV7-8, the J gene TRBJ2-5, with 7 bases that match TRBD2. V was pared by 6 bases and J by 5 bases, with 12 bases of the junction left unmatched. The CDR3 contains 15 residues. Germline V gives CDR1 SGHVS, CDR2 FQNEAQ. CDR3 bases: TGTGCCAGCAGGGCGCCACCCTGGGGGGGTGAGACCCAGTACTTC. Protein: CASRAPPWGGETQYF.